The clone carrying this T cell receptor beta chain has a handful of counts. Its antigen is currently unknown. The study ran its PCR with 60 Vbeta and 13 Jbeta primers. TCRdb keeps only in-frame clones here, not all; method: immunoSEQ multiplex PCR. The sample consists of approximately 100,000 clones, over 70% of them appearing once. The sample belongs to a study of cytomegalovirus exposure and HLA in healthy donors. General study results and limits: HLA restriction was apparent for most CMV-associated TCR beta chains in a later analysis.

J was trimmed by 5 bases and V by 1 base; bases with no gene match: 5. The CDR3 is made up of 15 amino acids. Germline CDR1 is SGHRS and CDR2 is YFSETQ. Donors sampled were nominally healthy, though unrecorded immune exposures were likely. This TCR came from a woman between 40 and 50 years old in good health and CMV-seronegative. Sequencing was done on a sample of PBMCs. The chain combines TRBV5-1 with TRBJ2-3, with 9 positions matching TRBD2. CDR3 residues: CASSLTRGGQDTQYF. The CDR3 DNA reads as TGCGCCAGCAGCTTGACGCGGGGGGGCCAAGATACGCAGTATTTT.